This T cell receptor (beta chain) appears in the sequencing data of a study of vaccination effects on CD4 cells after COVID-19. General study findings and limits: There was marked clonal contraction among infection- and vaccine-induced clones late after vaccination.

V gave up 1 base and J gave up 4 bases, with 7 bases separating them. CDR1 SEHNR and CDR2 FQNEAQ come from the germline V gene (reference sequence). This CDR3 is 13 amino acids long. Before any sequencing was done, the ViraFEST assay used viral peptide pools to expand antigen-specific CD4+ T cells. Following culture for roughly 10 days, CD4+ T cells were isolated. Nucleocapsid antibodies were negative in the vaccine recipients, who had never had SARS-CoV-2 infection. This clone was seen more than once but under ten times. Its matching antigen is unknown. Produced via immunoSEQ multiplex PCR; TCRdb's table is partial and in-frame only. The table records over 60,000 clones, around 69% of them present only once.

The receptor was isolated from a human donor who received a COVID-19 vaccine. The chain employs TRBV7-9 and TRBJ1-1; D call uncertain. The sequencing here drew on CD4+ T cells from PBMCs cultured with HCoV-NL63 spike peptides, taken before COVID-19 vaccination. The CDR3 DNA is TGTGCCAGCAGCTTAGGTCAGACCACTGAAGCTTTCTTT. It codes for CASSLGQTTEAFF.